Shown below are 17 T cell receptor beta chains from a single sample sequenced in a study of T cells in Graves' hyperthyroidism and ophthalmopathy. The source material, RNA transcripts, was used to amplify TCR beta CDR3 regions. The primer set for the first-round RT-PCR of the TCR CDR3 was HTBI. TCRdb recomputed calls from the multiplex PCR reads with MiXCR, one row per CDR3 protein. Of roughly 160,000 distinct CDR3 sequences listed, 8% to 9.5% are singletons. The material sequenced was blood. These receptors were collected from a woman younger than 30 with Graves' hyperthyroidism that later progressed to Graves' ophthalmopathy.

This clonotype was seen ten or more times. The rearrangement links TRBV20-1 to TRBJ2-1, with TRBD2 matching over 11 bases. After removal of 0 bases from V and 3 bases from J, the junction contained 13 bases not matched to a gene. This CDR3 contains 19 residues. The germline V gene encodes CDR1 DFQATT and CDR2 SNEGSKA (reference sequence). The CDR3, as DNA: TGCAGTGCTAGAGATTTAGGACTAGCGGGTTCCCGAAGCTACAATGAGCAGTTCTTC. Protein: CSARDLGLAGSRSYNEQFF.

This clonotype has a count of ten or more. The chain carries TRBV6-1 and TRBJ2-1, with a tentative D call TRBD1 (5 bases). The CDR3 spans 15 residues. Trimming removed 4 bases at V and 0 bases at J, with 10 bases between. Germline V gene data show CDR1 as MNHNS and CDR2 as SASEGT. CDR3 region: CASSARQFSYNEQFF. As DNA, the CDR3 is TGTGCCAGCAGTGCCCGACAGTTCTCCTACAATGAGCAGTTCTTC.

This clonotype is medium-sized in the sample. The V call is TRBV7-3, the J call TRBJ2-7; D unclear. Trimming pared 6 bases from V and 3 bases from J, leaving 15 bases between. CDR1 is SGHTA, CDR2 FQGTGA, per germline. This CDR3 contains 14 residues. This chain's CDR3 is CASSPGPLDYEQYF. The DNA of the CDR3 is TGTGCCAGCAGTCCCGGACCCCTTGACTACGAGCAGTACTTC.

This clonotype has ten or more counts. The chain combines TRBV28 with TRBJ2-3, with unresolved D. V gave up 2 bases and J gave up 3 bases, with 3 bases separating them. In germline, CDR1 is MDHEN, CDR2 SYDVKM. The CDR3 covers 12 residues. The CDR3 DNA reads TGTGCCAGCAGTTTACGGACAGATACGCAGTATTTT. Protein sequence: CASSLRTDTQYF.

This clonotype was found many times. The V and J genes are TRBV20-1 and TRBJ1-1; D unclear. Trimming removed 3 bases at V and 1 base at J, with 12 bases between. This CDR3 has 14 residues. Germline V CDR1 and CDR2: DFQATT, SNEGSKA (reference sequence). CDR3 sequence: CSARDRGRNTEAFF. In DNA form, the CDR3 reads TGCAGTGCTAGGGATCGGGGAAGGAACACTGAAGCTTTCTTT.

This clonotype has at least ten counts. The V and J genes are TRBV25-1 and TRBJ2-2, with D possibly matching TRBD1 (5 bases). The length of the CDR3 is 16 residues. V shed 3 bases and J shed 4 bases, with 15 bases lying between them. The germline gives CDR1 MGHDK, CDR2 SYGVNS. The CDR3 sequence is CASSERKGLSTGELFF. The CDR3 DNA is TGTGCCAGCAGTGAGCGTAAGGGGCTCAGCACCGGGGAGCTGTTTTTT. The entire variable domain, with the rest obtained from reference TRBV25-1 and TRBJ2-2, is as follows: EADIYQTPRYLVIGTGKKITLECSQTMGHDKMYWYQQDPGMELHLIHYSYGVNSTEKGDLSSESTVSRIRTEHFPLTLESARPSHTSQYLCASSERKGLSTGELFFGEGSRLTVL.

V and J are TRBV4-1 and TRBJ2-1, with D possibly matching TRBD2 (5 bases). The germline V gene encodes CDR1 MGHRA and CDR2 YSYEKL. Trimming pared 0 bases from V and 0 bases from J, leaving 12 bases between. The CDR3 consists of 17 residues. The CDR3 spells CASSQDLASSSYNEQFF. The CDR3, as DNA: TGCGCCAGCAGCCAAGACTTAGCGTCAAGCTCCTACAATGAGCAGTTCTTC.

This clonotype has ten or more counts. The V and J genes are TRBV2 and TRBJ2-3; TRBD2 agrees at 9 bases. V shed 5 bases, J shed 1 base, and the junction held 7 bases outside the gene matches. The CDR3 has 16 amino acids. Germline CDR1 and CDR2: SNHLY and FYNNEI. The CDR3 DNA reads as TGTGCCAGCAGTTCCATAGCGGGAGAAGGCACAGATACGCAGTATTTT. This encodes CASSSIAGEGTDTQYF.

In this sample, this clonotype turned up many times. The chain employs TRBV20-1 and TRBJ1-5; possibly TRBD1 for D (5 bases). V was trimmed by 3 bases and J by 2 bases, leaving 14 bases between them. Germline CDR1 and CDR2: DFQATT and SNEGSKA (reference sequence). The CDR3 contains 15 residues. The CDR3 here is CSASWGGGGNQPQHF. In nucleotides, the CDR3 is TGCAGTGCTAGCTGGGGTGGGGGGGGCAATCAGCCCCAGCATTTT.

This clonotype showed up many times. This rearrangement joins TRBV19 to TRBJ1-1; D is ambiguous. V lost 2 bases and J 2 bases, leaving 12 bases between the germline ends. The CDR3 totals 15 residues. CDR1 LNHDA and CDR2 SQIVND come from the germline V gene (reference sequence). CDR3 coding DNA: TGTGCCAGTAGTATAAGGTCCCACATTAACACTGAAGCTTTCTTT. Protein: CASSIRSHINTEAFF.

The rearrangement uses TRBV13 and TRBJ2-4; D possibly corresponds to TRBD2 (6 bases). Between the trimmed V and J ends, which lost 7 bases and 0 bases, there was a span of 13 bases. Germline assignment: CDR1 PRHDT and CDR2 FYEKMQ (reference sequence). This CDR3 has 15 residues. CDR3 region: CASTTEGSAKNIQYF. Here the CDR3 DNA reads TGTGCCAGCACTACGGAGGGATCAGCCAAAAACATTCAGTACTTC.

This clonotype was found many times. The V call is TRBV6-1, the J call TRBJ2-3; 7 bases match TRBD2. Germline V gene sequence: CDR1 MNHNS, CDR2 SASEGT. With V trimmed by 5 bases and J by 3 bases, 5 bases remained unmatched. The CDR3 is 14 residues long. CDR3 sequence reads: CASSRGRETDTQYF. CDR3 DNA: TGTGCCAGCAGTCGGGGGAGGGAGACAGATACGCAGTATTTT.

In this sample, this clonotype turned up once. A much larger clonotype is one base distant, so this may be a read error. The chain employs TRBV9 and TRBJ2-7, with D possibly TRBD1 on 5 matching bases. This CDR3 spans 14 amino acids. CDR1 SGDLS and CDR2 YYNGEE come from the germline V gene. CDR3 sequence (DNA): TGTGCCAGCAGCCCTTCAGGGATCCCCTACAAGCAGTACTTC. Protein product: CASSPSGIPYKQYF.

V usage is TRBV19 and J usage is TRBJ1-5; 10 bases fit TRBD1. The CDR3 covers 15 residues. Germline V CDR1 and CDR2: LNHDA, SQIVND (reference sequence). After removal of 5 bases from V and 7 bases from J, the junction contained 8 bases not matched to a gene. CDR3 DNA: TGTGCCAGTAGTCCGACAGGGGGCGAAGGGCAGCCCCAGCATTTT. It specifies CASSPTGGEGQPQHF.

This chain links TRBV4-1 with TRBJ2-1; the match to TRBD2 covers 7 bases. The CDR3 runs to 19 residues. Trimming took 0 bases from V and 7 from J; bases not matched to a gene: 18. Germline lookup yields CDR1 MGHRA and CDR2 YSYEKL. The CDR3 region is CASSQDSRAGEGLSNEQFF. CDR3 sequence (DNA): TGCGCCAGCAGCCAAGATTCGAGGGCGGGAGAGGGGCTTTCAAATGAGCAGTTCTTC.

This clonotype was counted ten times or more. The chain couples TRBV7-8 to TRBJ1-1; D is uncertain. Per the germline V gene, CDR1 is SGHVS and CDR2 is FQNEAQ. CDR3 length equals 15 residues. V shed 1 base and J shed 2 bases, with 11 bases lying between them. The CDR3 region is CASSLGFMVNTEAFF. The CDR3 DNA follows: TGTGCCAGCAGCTTAGGATTTATGGTAAACACTGAAGCTTTCTTT.

This clonotype was observed many times. This chain connects TRBV7-9 to TRBJ2-5; 8 bases are a match to TRBD1. The CDR3 is 15 amino acids. Germline V gene lookup returns CDR1 SEHNR and CDR2 FQNEAQ (reference sequence). J lost 5 bases, V lost 3 bases, and 8 bases had no gene match. The CDR3 nucleotides are TGTGCCAGCAGCTTCCAACAGGGGGGCTCGGAGACCCAGTACTTC. As protein: CASSFQQGGSETQYF.